This TCR beta chain was observed in a study of CD8+ T cells in alopecia areata. Study background: Scoring treated patients' severity relied on the percentage of scalp area affected.

As to treatment: oral pan-JAK inhibitor, 5-10 mg twice daily. The study team obtained lesional scalp punch biopsies and peripheral blood from alopecia areata patients. It was from PBMCs that CD4+ and CD8+ T cells were sorted. RNA was extracted and reverse transcribed into cDNA as the sequencing template. TCRdb's table, derived via immunoSEQ multiplex PCR, lists solely in-frame clones and lacks some. The table records about 42,000 clones, 55% to 75% of them present only once. There are 14 residues in the CDR3. Germline V lookup: CDR1 SQVTM, CDR2 ANQGSEA. V lost 5 bases, J lost 2 bases, and 13 bases lay in between.

This clonotype was obtained from a human donor with alopecia areata. V usage is TRBV29-1 and J usage is TRBJ2-1, with D possibly TRBD2 on 5 matching bases. This specimen consisted of CD8+ T cells sorted from blood, obtained at week 4, from a patient treated with tofacitinib. In DNA form, the CDR3 reads TGCAGCGTTACCCTAGCCAACCCCTACAATGAGCAGTTCTTC. Encoded protein: CSVTLANPYNEQFF.